Following are 9 T cell receptor beta chains from one sample sequenced in a study of blood T cell repertoires in COVID-19. Only in-frame clones appear in the TCRdb table, and some are missing; sequencing was by immunoSEQ multiplex PCR. The profile shows under 250,000 clones, about four fifths of them singletons. Sequencing used peripheral blood. Every receptor here comes from a woman between 40 and 55 years old with acute or convalescent COVID-19.

This chain uses TRBV19 with TRBJ2-7, with 10 bases aligning to TRBD2. This CDR3 region has 18 residues. Germline-derived CDR1 and CDR2 are LNHDA and SQIVND (reference sequence). The V gene end was trimmed by 3 bases and the J gene end by 1 base; junction bases not matched to a gene: 12. The CDR3 DNA reads as TGTGCCAGTAGTATCCTCTTCCCCAGCGGGAGGGTTTCCTACGAGCAGTACTTC. Translated: CASSILFPSGRVSYEQYF.

The V call is TRBV5-1, the J call TRBJ2-7, with 12 positions matching TRBD2. The CDR3 spans 13 residues. Looked up from germline, CDR1 is SGHRS and CDR2 is YFSETQ. J lost 5 bases, V lost 4 bases, and 1 base had no gene match. CDR3 sequence: CASSGLAGNEQYF. The CDR3 bases are TGCGCCAGCAGCGGACTAGCGGGAAACGAGCAGTACTTC. Complete variable domain (other parts from reference TRBV5-1 and TRBJ2-7): KAGVTQTPRYLIKTRGQQVTLSCSPISGHRSVSWYQQTPGQGLQFLFEYFSETQRNKGNFPGRFSGRQFSNSRSEMNVSTLELGDSALYLCASSGLAGNEQYFGPGTRLTVT.

The chain has TRBV2 and TRBJ2-7; D is possibly TRBD2 (6 bases). The CDR3 extends over 13 amino acids. Trimming pared 4 bases from V and 2 bases from J, leaving 9 bases between. CDR1 is SNHLY, CDR2 FYNNEI, per germline. Here the CDR3 DNA reads TGTGCCAGCAGTGGCGGGGCGGCCTACGAGCAGTACTTC. Translated: CASSGGAAYEQYF.

V is TRBV30 and J is TRBJ2-7; D is possibly TRBD1 (6 bases). The germline V gene encodes CDR1 GTSNPN and CDR2 SVGIG (reference sequence). This CDR3 has 13 amino acids. Trimming removed 4 bases at V and 3 bases at J, with 13 bases between. CDR3 nucleotides: TGTGCCTGGACGTCAGGGGCGGGCTACGAGCAGTACTTC. Translation gives CAWTSGAGYEQYF.

The chain joins TRBV15 to TRBJ1-1; 7 nucleotides match TRBD1. The CDR3 runs 15 residues. V was pared by 1 base and J by 5 bases, with 7 bases of the junction left unmatched. Per the germline V gene, CDR1 is LNHNV and CDR2 is YYDKDF (reference sequence). CDR3 nucleotides: TGTGCCACCAGCAGAGTACAGGGGAAGGGGACTGAAGCTTTCTTT. It specifies CATSRVQGKGTEAFF.

The rearrangement joins TRBV28 to TRBJ1-1; D may be TRBD1 (6 bases). The CDR3 loop spans 13 amino acids. Germline assignment: CDR1 MDHEN and CDR2 SYDVKM. Deletions cut 1 base from V and 7 bases from J, with 10 bases between. This chain's CDR3 is CASSLSGTIEAFF. Written as DNA, the CDR3 is TGTGCCAGCAGTTTATCAGGGACAATTGAAGCTTTCTTT.

The chain joins TRBV6-5 to TRBJ1-4; no clear D gene. V was cut by 6 bases and J by 7 bases, with 15 bases left in between. The CDR3 has 14 residues. Germline CDR1 MNHEY, CDR2 SVGAGI. This CDR3 reads CASRRTGEGEKLFF. The DNA for the CDR3 is TGTGCCAGCAGAAGGACCGGGGAGGGTGAAAAACTGTTTTTT.

The chain couples TRBV6-4 to TRBJ2-3; weak D call: TRBD1 (6 bases). Trimming removed 5 bases at V and 0 bases at J, with 15 bases between. The CDR3 contains 16 residues. The germline V gene has CDR1 MRHNA and CDR2 SNTAGT. CDR3 bases: TGTGCCAGCAGTCTACAGGGCTCCTCTAGCACAGATACGCAGTATTTT. Translating it yields CASSLQGSSSTDTQYF.

This clone was seen a few times. The chain has TRBV30 and TRBJ1-6; 11 nucleotides match TRBD1. CDR1 is GTSNPN and CDR2 is SVGIG in the germline V gene (reference sequence). The CDR3 spans 13 residues. The V gene end was trimmed by 5 bases and the J gene end by 8 bases; junction bases not matched to a gene: 2. CDR3: CAWAGQGDSPLHF. The CDR3 nucleotides read TGTGCCTGGGCGGGACAGGGGGATTCACCCCTCCACTTT. Complete variable domain (other parts from reference TRBV30 and TRBJ1-6): SQTIHQWPATLVQPVGSPLSLECTVEGTSNPNLYWYRQAAGRGLQLLFYSVGIGQISSEVPQNLSASRPQDRQFILSSKKLLLSDSGFYLCAWAGQGDSPLHFGNGTRLTVT.